The clone carrying this T cell receptor (beta chain) has a handful of counts. Measured with immunoSEQ multiplex PCR; TCRdb has only the in-frame clones, and not every one. The sample shows about 300,000 clones, approximately 90% of them seen only once. This record comes from a study of blood T cell repertoires in COVID-19. Study summary: Nucleic acid was either cDNA or gDNA, and it came from T cells, B-cell-depleted T cells, or PBMCs.

The receptor's source is a woman under 40 who had recovered from COVID-19. The sequencing input was peripheral blood.

The CDR3 DNA is TGTGCCTGGAGGTTGAGCTCCTATAATTCACCCCTCCACTTT. This sequence encodes CAWRLSSYNSPLHF. This chain links TRBV30 with TRBJ1-6; unclear D gene. V lost 3 bases and J lost 0, with 6 bases in between. Germline CDR1 and CDR2: GTSNPN and SVGIG (reference sequence). The CDR3 spans 14 residues. The entire variable domain, with the rest obtained from reference TRBV30 and TRBJ1-6, is as follows: SQTIHQWPATLVQPVGSPLSLECTVEGTSNPNLYWYRQAAGRGLQLLFYSVGIGQISSEVPQNLSASRPQDRQFILSSKKLLLSDSGFYLCAWRLSSYNSPLHFGNGTRLTVT.